A selection of T cell receptor beta chains follows, all from one sample in a study of CD8+CD57+ T cells in acquired aplastic anemia. TCRdb itself ran the reads through MiXCR, one entry per CDR3 protein. In the table there are around 150,000 distinct CDR3 sequences, over 70% of which are singletons. Sequenced sample: sorted CD4+, CD8+, or CD8+CD57+ T cells (not recorded which) from PBMCs. The origin of the receptors is a human donor with aplastic anemia. Both conserved end residues are part of each CDR3. A D gene is named only where the DNA matches it firmly. Size is omitted from some rows. Given values are once, few, many or a class for expanded clones.

NA	TRBV4-1	TRBJ2-5	NA	CASSPLYSQQEAQYF	TGCGCCAGCAGCCCGCTGTACAGCCAACAAGAGGCCCAGTACTTC
NA	TRBV19	TRBJ1-1	NA	CASSIDSVTLQGDTEAFF	TGTGCCAGTAGTATAGATTCGGTTACTCTCCAAGGGGACACTGAAGCTTTCTTT
NA	TRBV7-8	TRBJ2-1	TRBD2	CASSLGTSGGEQFF	TGTGCCAGCAGCTTAGGGACTAGCGGGGGGGAGCAGTTCTTC
NA	TRBV19	TRBJ1-2	TRBD1	CASSIGTGGGYGYTF	TGTGCCAGTAGTATCGGGACAGGGGGAGGCTATGGCTACACCTTC
NA	TRBV5-4	TRBJ2-3	NA	CASSLGTASTDTQYF	TGTGCCAGCAGCTTGGGAACAGCCTCCACAGATACGCAGTATTTT
NA	TRBV20-1	TRBJ1-5	TRBD1	CSAQGGGQPQHF	TGCAGTGCTCAGGGGGGTGGTCAGCCCCAGCATTTT
NA	TRBV7-3	TRBJ2-5	NA	CASSFGGWGRETQYF	TGTGCCAGCAGCTTCGGCGGCTGGGGGCGGGAGACCCAGTACTTC
NA	TRBV10-1	TRBJ2-7	NA	CASSESSAKQYF	TGCGCCAGCAGTGAGTCCTCAGCGAAACAGTACTTC
once	TRBV24-1	TRBJ2-6	NA	CATSAQGGSGANVLTF	TGTGCCACCAGCGCCCAGGGGGGCTCTGGGGCCAACGTCCTGACTTTC
NA	TRBV29-1	TRBJ2-1	NA	CSVESVGISYNEQFF	TGCAGCGTTGAATCGGTCGGAATCTCCTACAATGAGCAGTTCTTC
NA	TRBV25-1	TRBJ1-4	NA	CASSERTVTNEKLFF	TGTGCCAGCAGTGAACGGACAGTAACTAATGAAAAACTGTTTTTT
NA	TRBV6-1	TRBJ2-4	NA	CASSAESGSWDIQYF	TGTGCCAGCAGTGCGGAATCGGGGTCCTGGGACATTCAGTACTTC
once	TRBV7-9	TRBJ1-4	TRBD1	CASSRQGYEKLFF	TGTGCCAGCAGCCGACAGGGGTACGAAAAACTGTTTTTT
NA	TRBV11-3	TRBJ2-7	NA	CASSLDLATAYF	TGTGCCAGCAGCTTAGATTTGGCAACTGCGTACTTC
NA	TRBV2	TRBJ1-2	NA	CASSVSRDYGYTF	TGTGCCAGCAGTGTTAGCAGGGATTATGGCTACACCTTC
NA	TRBV25-1	TRBJ2-5	NA	CANKLETQYF	TGTGCCAACAAGTTAGAGACCCAGTACTTC
NA	TRBV24-1	TRBJ2-2	NA	CATSQTGGELFF	TGTGCCACCAGCCAGACAGGCGGGGAGCTGTTTTTT
few	TRBV7-8	TRBJ2-7	NA	CASSIGVGSSYEQYF	TGTGCCAGCAGCATAGGCGTGGGCAGTTCCTACGAGCAGTACTTC
NA	TRBV7-2	TRBJ1-6	TRBD1	CASSSDRERGSPLHF	TGTGCCAGCAGCTCGGACAGGGAGCGGGGATCACCCCTCCACTTT
NA	TRBV2	TRBJ1-1	TRBD1	CASLGQPWPEAFF	TGTGCCAGCCTGGGACAGCCGTGGCCTGAAGCTTTCTTT
NA	TRBV11-2	TRBJ2-7	TRBD2	CASSLVIPSGRYYNEQYF	TGTGCCAGCAGCTTAGTCATCCCTAGCGGGAGGTACTACAATGAGCAGTACTTC
few	TRBV29-1	TRBJ1-3	NA	CSVEVGDTIYF	TGCAGCGTTGAAGTGGGAGACACCATATATTTT
NA	TRBV19	TRBJ2-5	NA	CASRDFQETQYF	TGTGCCAGTCGGGATTTCCAAGAGACCCAGTACTTC
NA	TRBV4-1	TRBJ2-3	NA	CASSQALRDTQYF	TGCGCCAGCAGCCAAGCCTTGAGGGATACGCAGTATTTT
NA	TRBV10-3	TRBJ2-3	TRBD2	CASSRLAGGTDTQYF	TGTGCCAGCAGTCGACTAGCGGGAGGCACAGATACGCAGTATTTT
NA	TRBV7-2	TRBJ2-5	NA	CASSYWTGGETQYF	TGTGCCAGCAGCTACTGGACAGGAGGGGAGACCCAGTACTTC
NA	TRBV12-5	TRBJ1-4	NA	CASGFWPGRRMNQLFF	TGTGCTAGTGGTTTTTGGCCGGGGCGGCGCATGAACCAACTGTTTTTT
NA	TRBV20-1	TRBJ1-5	TRBD1	CSAVRDREGQPQHF	TGCAGTGCAGTGAGAGACAGGGAAGGTCAGCCCCAGCATTTT
NA	TRBV20-1	TRBJ2-1	TRBD2	CSGAGGFNEQFF	TGCAGTGGAGCGGGGGGGTTCAATGAGCAGTTCTTC
NA	TRBV20-1	TRBJ2-7	NA	CSGVEGRYEQYF	TGCAGTGGGGTAGAGGGGCGTTACGAGCAGTACTTC